Below, 18 T cell receptor beta chains from the same sample are listed, as sequenced in a study of CD8 T cells in Susac syndrome. With random hexamers, about 0.45 to 1 ug RNA was reverse transcribed. TCRdb redid the calling of the immunoSEQ multiplex PCR reads with MiXCR, one entry per CDR3 protein. The sample consists of some 260,000 distinct CDR3 sequences, 70% to 90% of them appearing once. Sample: CD8+ T cells from PBMCs. These receptors were taken from a human donor with multiple sclerosis.

This sequence joins TRBV27 and TRBJ2-1; TRBD2 matches at 12 bases. CDR1 and CDR2 (germline): MNHEY, SMNVEV (reference sequence). The V segment lost 3 bases and the J segment 8 bases; nucleotides outside the gene matches: 5. The CDR3 has 15 amino acids. CDR3 in amino acids: CASSLTSGSFYEQFF. CDR3 bases: TGTGCCAGCAGTTTGACTAGCGGGAGCTTTTATGAGCAGTTCTTC.

The chain carries TRBV7-2 and TRBJ2-3; D is ambiguous. From germline, CDR1 is SGHTA and CDR2 FQGNSA. V lost 5 bases to trimming and J lost 0 bases, with 9 bases between them. The CDR3 has 14 amino acids. The CDR3 sequence is CASSPRGSTDTQYF. CDR3 sequence (DNA): TGTGCCAGCAGCCCCCGCGGTAGCACAGATACGCAGTATTTT.

The chain uses TRBV28 and TRBJ2-6, with 7 nucleotides matching TRBD1. This CDR3 spans 20 amino acids. The V gene end was trimmed by 6 bases and the J gene end by 1 base; junction bases not matched to a gene: 18. In germline, CDR1 is MDHEN, CDR2 SYDVKM. Here the CDR3 DNA reads TGTGCCAGCAGGGGCAAGACAGGGCAGATATGGGCTTCTGGGGCCAACGTCCTGACTTTC. This translates into CASRGKTGQIWASGANVLTF.

The rearrangement links TRBV7-6 to TRBJ1-1; 7 bases agree with TRBD1. With 5 bases clipped from V and 1 base from J, the junction kept 4 bases outside the gene matches. Germline V gene lookup returns CDR1 SGHVS and CDR2 FNYEAQ. This CDR3 contains 14 residues. CDR3: CASSPTGPNTEAFF. CDR3 bases: TGTGCCAGCAGCCCGACAGGGCCGAACACTGAAGCTTTCTTT. Full variable domain (missing parts from reference TRBV7-6 and TRBJ1-1): GAGVSQSPRYKVTKRGQDVALRCDPISGHVSLYWYRQALGQGPEFLTYFNYEAQQDKSGLPNDRFSAERPEGSISTLTIQRTEQRDSAMYRCASSPTGPNTEAFFGQGTRLTVV.

There are a few counts of this clonotype. The chain recombines TRBV28 with TRBJ2-7; no definite D call. V shed 8 bases and J shed 4 bases, with 33 bases lying between them. The CDR3 has 19 residues. The germline V gene has CDR1 MDHEN and CDR2 SYDVKM. CDR3 protein: CASAGRTIVRAPLGYEQYF. The CDR3 nucleotides read TGTGCCAGCGCCGGAAGGACCATTGTACGCGCACCCTTGGGGTACGAGCAGTACTTC.

The chain couples TRBV30 to TRBJ1-2; the D gene is possibly TRBD1 (6 bases). This CDR3 has 18 residues. V was clipped by 1 base and J by 5 bases, with 26 bases between them. Germline V gene lookup returns CDR1 GTSNPN and CDR2 SVGIG (reference sequence). CDR3 bases: TGTGCCTGGAGTGACTGGGACAACAACCTCTCGTTTCAATATGGCTACACCTTC. Translating it yields CAWSDWDNNLSFQYGYTF.

The J gene is TRBJ1-2, the V gene TRBV28; D is uncertain. The CDR3 consists of 15 residues. Germline V lookup: CDR1 MDHEN, CDR2 SYDVKM. V lost 1 base and J 5 bases, leaving 14 bases between the germline ends. The CDR3 DNA reads as TGTGCCAGCAGTTTATCGCCAGTTTTCAGATATGGCTACACCTTC. Translation: CASSLSPVFRYGYTF.

This chain links TRBV27 with TRBJ2-7; maybe TRBD2 (5 bases). With 1 base removed from V and 2 bases from J, the gap between germline ends came to 9 bases. CDR1 and CDR2 (germline): MNHEY, SMNVEV (reference sequence). CDR3 length: 14 amino acids. CDR3 coding DNA: TGTGCCAGCAGTTTATATAGCGCAACCTACGAGCAGTACTTC. Protein: CASSLYSATYEQYF.

The V call is TRBV7-9, the J call TRBJ2-7; 7 bases agree with TRBD1. The CDR3 extends over 15 amino acids. Germline trimming cut 2 bases from V and 5 bases from J; bases unmatched to any gene: 9. CDR1 SEHNR and CDR2 FQNEAQ come from the germline V gene (reference sequence). The CDR3 DNA is TGTGCCAGCAGCTTACCGACAGGGAATCGGAACGAGCAGTACTTC. This translates into CASSLPTGNRNEQYF.

This clonotype was seen a few times. The chain uses TRBV7-9 and TRBJ2-7, with TRBD2 matching 7 bases. V shed 5 bases and J 0 bases; nucleotides not matched to a gene: 19. The CDR3 consists of 19 residues. CDR1 SEHNR and CDR2 FQNEAQ come from the germline V gene (reference sequence). The CDR3 DNA reads TGTGCCAGCAGCCCGAGTGGTATCAGGGAGGGCTGGGGCTCCTACGAGCAGTACTTC. Its protein product is CASSPSGIREGWGSYEQYF. The whole variable domain, filled in from reference TRBV7-9 and TRBJ2-7, reads DTGVSQNPRHKITKRGQNVTFRCDPISEHNRLYWYRQTLGQGPEFLTYFQNEAQLEKSRLLSDRFSAERPKGSFSTLEIQRTEQGDSAMYLCASSPSGIREGWGSYEQYFGPGTRLTVT.

The chain has TRBV5-1 and TRBJ2-7, with 7 positions matching TRBD2. Germline V gene sequence: CDR1 SGHRS, CDR2 YFSETQ. V lost 2 bases, J lost 0 bases, and 8 bases stayed unmatched. CDR3 length: 16 amino acids. The CDR3: CASSFDPAGSSYEQYF. The CDR3 DNA reads as TGCGCCAGCAGCTTCGACCCAGCGGGGAGCTCCTACGAGCAGTACTTC. Full variable domain (remainder filled in from reference TRBV5-1 and TRBJ2-7): KAGVTQTPRYLIKTRGQQVTLSCSPISGHRSVSWYQQTPGQGLQFLFEYFSETQRNKGNFPGRFSGRQFSNSRSEMNVSTLELGDSALYLCASSFDPAGSSYEQYFGPGTRLTVT.

V is TRBV9 and J is TRBJ2-1; D call uncertain. The CDR3 length is 16 residues. The V and J ends lost 4 bases and 0 bases respectively, with 14 bases between them. CDR1 and CDR2 from the germline V gene are SGDLS and YYNGEE. The CDR3 region is CASSSRPPSSYNEQFF. In nucleotides, the CDR3 is TGTGCCAGCAGCTCAAGACCCCCGAGCTCCTACAATGAGCAGTTCTTC.

This chain joins TRBV13 and TRBJ2-3; 7 positions match TRBD2. Germline lookup yields CDR1 PRHDT and CDR2 FYEKMQ (reference sequence). The V and J ends lost 5 bases and 6 bases, in that order; junction bases with no gene match: 11. CDR3 length equals 15 residues. The CDR3, as DNA: TGTGCCAGCAGCCCCCGAGGCGGGAGCAGCGATACGCAGTATTTT. Translated: CASSPRGGSSDTQYF.

This CDR3 is CASSLGTSGSQYYNEQFF. In nucleotides, the CDR3 is TGTGCCAGCAGTCTGGGGACTAGCGGGAGTCAATACTACAATGAGCAGTTCTTC. V and J are TRBV6-1 and TRBJ2-1; TRBD2 matches 14 bases. The V and J ends lost 5 bases and 3 bases, in that order; junction bases with no gene match: 9. The CDR3 has 18 residues. Per the germline V gene, CDR1 is MNHNS and CDR2 is SASEGT.

The V call is TRBV7-9, the J call TRBJ2-3, with TRBD1 matching 7 bases. The CDR3 contains 13 residues. V lost 4 bases, J lost 5 bases, and 3 bases stayed unmatched. In germline, CDR1 is SEHNR, CDR2 FQNEAQ (reference sequence). Here the CDR3 DNA reads TGTGCCAGCAGCTCTACAGGGGAAGATACGCAGTATTTT. Translating it yields CASSSTGEDTQYF.

As to this clonotype: At one of its ends the junction is not consistent with the germline gene, which may arise from a read error. The chain couples TRBV28 to TRBJ2-5, with D perhaps assigned TRBD1 or TRBD2 (5 bases each). This CDR3 comprises 21 residues. Looked up from germline, CDR1 is MDHEN and CDR2 is SYDVKM. CDR3 DNA sequence: TGTGCCAGCAGTTTCTCCCGTTGGAGGAGAAGTCGGGCCAGGGACCATGAGACCCAGTACTTC. Encoded protein: CASSFSRWRRSRARDHETQYF.

This clonotype was observed a handful of times. The CDR3 loop reads CASSPFRGYAEAFF. The CDR3 coding sequence is TGTGCCAGCAGTCCCTTTCGAGGGTACGCTGAAGCTTTCTTT. J is TRBJ1-1 and V is TRBV6-1; D call uncertain. V dropped 5 bases and J dropped 6 bases, with 16 bases sitting between them. CDR3 length: 14 residues. From germline, CDR1 is MNHNS and CDR2 SASEGT.

This chain links TRBV29-1 with TRBJ2-1; 7 nucleotides line up with TRBD2. Trimming cost V 8 bases and J 6 bases; bases outside gene matches: 7. The germline V gene has CDR1 SQVTM and CDR2 ANQGSEA. The CDR3 runs 12 residues. The CDR3 DNA is TGCAGCTGGGAGGGGACCGGCAATGAGCAGTTCTTC. Protein: CSWEGTGNEQFF.